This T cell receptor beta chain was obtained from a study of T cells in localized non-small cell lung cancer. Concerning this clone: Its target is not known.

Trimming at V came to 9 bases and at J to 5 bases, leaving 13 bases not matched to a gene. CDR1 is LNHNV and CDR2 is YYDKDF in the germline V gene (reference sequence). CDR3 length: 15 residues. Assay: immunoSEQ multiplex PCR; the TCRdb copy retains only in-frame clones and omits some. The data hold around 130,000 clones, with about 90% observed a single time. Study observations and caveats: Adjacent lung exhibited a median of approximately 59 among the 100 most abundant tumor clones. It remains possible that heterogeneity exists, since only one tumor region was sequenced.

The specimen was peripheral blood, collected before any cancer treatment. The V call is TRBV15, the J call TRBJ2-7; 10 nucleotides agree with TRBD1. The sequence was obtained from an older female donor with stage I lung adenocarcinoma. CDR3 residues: CATLPPGQGRDEQYF. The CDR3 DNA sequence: TGTGCCACTCTCCCTCCGGGACAGGGGAGAGACGAGCAGTACTTC.